This T cell receptor (beta chain) is from a study of beta chain features in type 1 diabetes. Points from the study as a whole: HLA effects on TCRB rearrangement stayed unresolved here.

Trimming stripped 5 bases from V and 8 bases from J, with 10 bases between. Germline CDR1 is MNHEY and CDR2 is SVGAGI. The CDR3 runs 12 residues. The study reverse transcribed the entire isolated RNA, so it sequenced expressed TCRB transcripts. Deep immunoSEQ sequencing covered naive, central memory and regulatory T cell samples. Repertoires were generated with immunoSEQ multiplex PCR, while TCRdb's copy carries only in-frame clones and drops some. The data show 900,000 or so clones, with roughly a sixth seen just once and 0.02% to 0.025% held by the top ten. This clone occurred a few times. Its specificity is unknown. Each population that was sorted was more than 98% pure.

The clonotype originates from a woman between 18 and 29 years old in good health. The V call is TRBV6-5, the J call TRBJ2-4; D possibly corresponds to TRBD2 (5 bases). Sequenced: naive CD4+ T cells from blood. DNA for the CDR3: TGTGCCAGCAGTATGTACGGGGACATTCAGTACTTC. Translating gives CASSMYGDIQYF.